Listed below are T cell receptor beta chains from one sample, sequenced in a study of shared clonotypes between healthy human individuals. TCRdb's copy holds only in-frame clones and misses some; the assay was immunoSEQ multiplex PCR. The sample has 2 million to 3 million clones; 93% are singletons. The specimen sequenced was naive CD4+ T cells from PBMCs. The receptors come from a man aged 18 to 30 in good health. Some clones in this sample may be carry-over from other donors' samples. The CDR3 runs from the conserved cysteine through the conserved F or W.

>TRBJ1-1|TRBV5-1
CASSRDTMNTEAFF
>TRBJ2-5|TRBV2
CASRDRSLRTQYF
>TRBJ2-7|TRBV28
CASSPPRYYEQYF
>TRBJ2-3|TRBV28
CASRVDTDTQYF
>TRBJ1-1|TRBV10-3
CAISESMYKNTEAFF
>TRBJ2-7|TRBV28
CASSFSSIAWSYEQYF
>TRBJ1-5|TRBV11-1
CASSSDSSNQPQHF
>TRBJ2-7|TRBV5-1
CASSSGTGTTYYEQYF
>TRBJ2-7|TRBV11-2
CASSLTSGGFNEQYF
>TRBJ2-2|TRBV28
CASRGQGSGGELFF
>TRBJ1-5|TRBV4-3
CASSQATGFGQPQHF
>TRBJ1-3|TRBV5-4
CASSRSFTQGRGADTIYF
>TRBJ2-4|TRBV4-2
CASSPQGPGGNIQYF
>TRBJ2-7|TRBV15
CATSRTSGSYEQYF
>TRBJ1-5|TRBV6-4
CASSVPGNQPQHF
>TRBJ2-3|TRBV7-3
CASTRTGQITDTQYF
>TRBJ2-7|TRBV23-1
CASSQTKNGQDSYEQYF
>TRBJ1-2|TRBV7-2
CASSLSDWQGLYGYTF
>TRBJ2-3|TRBV6-5
CASSWDRGLPDTQYF
>TRBJ2-7|TRBV6-1
CASSARQGSLEQYF
>TRBJ2-1|TRBV11-2
CASSSLAGVIYNEQFF
>TRBJ1-1|TRBV18
CASSPSTPSTEAFF
>TRBJ1-4|TRBV6-5
CASMGGATNEKLFF
>TRBJ2-5|TRBV21-1
CASSKALGRVVSETQYF
>TRBJ2-3|TRBV11-3
CASSLRQGTDTQYF
>TRBJ2-3|TRBV6-6
CASRAAGVAGDTQYF
>TRBJ2-2|TRBV5-6
CASSPMASGREKTGELFF
>TRBJ1-6|TRBV6-5
CASQGRTGSSPLHF
>TRBJ2-3|TRBV29-1
CSVQTLTSAHGTDTQYF
>TRBJ2-7|TRBV7-9
CASSASGTGTYEQYF
>TRBJ1-3|TRBV18
CASSGQGSGNTIYF
>TRBJ1-1|TRBV18
CASSPVHGQGANEAFF
>TRBJ1-5|TRBV9
CASSVEAASNQPQHF
>TRBJ1-2|TRBV5-1
CASRTLNLGGYTF
>TRBJ2-7|TRBV4-3
CASSARPTGGSEQYF
>TRBJ2-7|TRBV7-2
CASSLGLAGGEQYF
>TRBJ1-3|TRBV18
CASSSNSGVRSGNTIYF
>TRBJ2-1|TRBV6-1
CASSEFNNEQFF
>TRBJ2-7|TRBV28
CASSLSQGAAEQYF
>TRBJ2-6|TRBV19
CASSIVTGIGANVLTF
>TRBJ2-1|TRBV27
CASTTLAGRYNEQFF
>TRBJ2-3|TRBV7-2
CASSGTSGFDTQYF